Following are 3 T cell receptor beta chains from one sample sequenced in a study of blood T cell repertoires in COVID-19. The protocol was immunoSEQ multiplex PCR, while the TCRdb copy is restricted to in-frame clones and leaves out a portion. This table has about 150,000 clones, 80% to 90% appearing once. Sequencing used peripheral blood. These receptors were collected from a woman aged 70 to 79 with acute or convalescent COVID-19.

The chain combines TRBV4-2 with TRBJ1-1; D may be TRBD1 (6 bases). The CDR3 length is 16 residues. CDR1 LGHNA and CDR2 YNFKEQ come from the germline V gene. V was trimmed by 4 bases and J by 4 bases, leaving 19 bases between them. The CDR3 region has the DNA TGTGCCAGCAGCCGGTTCGGGCCTACAGGGACCACTGAAGCTTTCTTT. This gives the protein CASSRFGPTGTTEAFF.

A remark on this clone: The junction does not match germline at one end; this may be a read error. V usage is TRBV7-7 and J usage is TRBJ1-6; D might be TRBD1 (6 bases). CDR1 is SSHAT, CDR2 FNYEAQ, per germline (reference sequence). This CDR3 spans 18 amino acids. DNA of the CDR3: TGTGCTAGCAGCTTAGCAGATAGGGAGTGGCAGGGGTACTCACCCCTCCACTTT. Amino acids: CASSLADREWQGYSPLHF.

This rearrangement joins TRBV5-1 to TRBJ2-2, with 7 bases identical to TRBD1. From germline, CDR1 is SGHRS and CDR2 YFSETQ. V was clipped by 4 bases and J by 0 bases; unmatched bases: 15. The CDR3 length is 19 residues. CDR3 in amino acids: CASSGVTGTVWPNTGELFF. CDR3 DNA: TGCGCCAGCAGCGGAGTTACCGGGACAGTCTGGCCGAACACCGGGGAGCTGTTTTTT.